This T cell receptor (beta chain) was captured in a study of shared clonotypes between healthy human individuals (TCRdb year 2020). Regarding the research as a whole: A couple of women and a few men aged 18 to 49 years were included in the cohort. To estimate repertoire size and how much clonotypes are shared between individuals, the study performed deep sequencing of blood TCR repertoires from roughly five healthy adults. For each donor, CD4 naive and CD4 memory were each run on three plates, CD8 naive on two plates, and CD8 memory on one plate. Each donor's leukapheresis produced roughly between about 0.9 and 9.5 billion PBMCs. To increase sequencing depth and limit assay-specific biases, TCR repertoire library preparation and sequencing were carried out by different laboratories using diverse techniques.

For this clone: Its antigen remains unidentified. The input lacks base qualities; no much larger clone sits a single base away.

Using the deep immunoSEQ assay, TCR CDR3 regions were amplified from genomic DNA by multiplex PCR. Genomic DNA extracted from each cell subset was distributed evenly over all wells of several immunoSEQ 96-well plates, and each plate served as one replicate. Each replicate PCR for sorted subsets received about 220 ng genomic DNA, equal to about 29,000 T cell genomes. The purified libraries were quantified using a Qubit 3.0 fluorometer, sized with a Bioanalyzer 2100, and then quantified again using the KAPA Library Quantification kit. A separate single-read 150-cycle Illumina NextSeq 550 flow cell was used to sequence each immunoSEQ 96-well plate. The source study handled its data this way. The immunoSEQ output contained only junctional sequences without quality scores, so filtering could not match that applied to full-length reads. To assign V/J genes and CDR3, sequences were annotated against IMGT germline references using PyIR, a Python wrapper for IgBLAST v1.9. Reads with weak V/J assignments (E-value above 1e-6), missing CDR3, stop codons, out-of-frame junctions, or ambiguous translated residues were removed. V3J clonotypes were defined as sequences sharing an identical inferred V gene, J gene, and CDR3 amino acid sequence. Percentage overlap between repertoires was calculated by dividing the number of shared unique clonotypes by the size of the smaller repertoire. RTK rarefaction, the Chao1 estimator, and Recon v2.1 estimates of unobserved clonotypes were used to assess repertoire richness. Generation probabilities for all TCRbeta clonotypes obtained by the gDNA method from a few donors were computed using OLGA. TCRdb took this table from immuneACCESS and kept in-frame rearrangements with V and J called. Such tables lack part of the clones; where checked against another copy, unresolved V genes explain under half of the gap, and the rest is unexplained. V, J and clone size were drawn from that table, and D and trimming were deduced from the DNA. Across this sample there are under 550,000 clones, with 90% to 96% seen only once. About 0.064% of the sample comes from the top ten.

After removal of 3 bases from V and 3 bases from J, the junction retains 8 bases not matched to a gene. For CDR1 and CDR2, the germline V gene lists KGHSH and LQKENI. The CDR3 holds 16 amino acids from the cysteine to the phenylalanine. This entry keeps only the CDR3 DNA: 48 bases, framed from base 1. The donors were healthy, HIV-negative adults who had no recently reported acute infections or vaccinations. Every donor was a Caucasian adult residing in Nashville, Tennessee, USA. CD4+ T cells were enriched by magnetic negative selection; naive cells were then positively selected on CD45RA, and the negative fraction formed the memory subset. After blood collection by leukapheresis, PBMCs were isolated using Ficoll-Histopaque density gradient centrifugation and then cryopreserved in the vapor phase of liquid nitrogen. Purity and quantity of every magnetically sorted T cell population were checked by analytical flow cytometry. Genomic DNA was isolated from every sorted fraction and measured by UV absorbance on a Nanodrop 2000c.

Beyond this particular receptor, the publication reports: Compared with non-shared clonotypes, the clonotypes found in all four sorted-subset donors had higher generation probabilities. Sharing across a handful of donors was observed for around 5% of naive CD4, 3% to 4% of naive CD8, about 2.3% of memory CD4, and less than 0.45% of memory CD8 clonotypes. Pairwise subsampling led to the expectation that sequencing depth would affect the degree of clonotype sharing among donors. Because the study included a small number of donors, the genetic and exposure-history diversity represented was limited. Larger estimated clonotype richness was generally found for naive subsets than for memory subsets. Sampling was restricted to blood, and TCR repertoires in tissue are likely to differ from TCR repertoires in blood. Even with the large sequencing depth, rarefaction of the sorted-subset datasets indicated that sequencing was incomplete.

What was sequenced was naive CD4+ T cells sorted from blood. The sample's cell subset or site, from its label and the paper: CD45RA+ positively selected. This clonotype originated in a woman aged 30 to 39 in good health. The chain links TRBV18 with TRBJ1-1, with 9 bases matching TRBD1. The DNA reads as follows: TGTGCCAGCTCACCCCTTGGGACAGGGCTTTACACTGAAGCTTTCTTT. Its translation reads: CASSPLGTGLYTEAFF.